This T cell receptor (beta chain) was identified in a study of T cells after yellow fever vaccination. 5'RACE template switching added a universal primer site and UMIs to TCR cDNA. MiXCR was run by TCRdb on the 5' RACE reads, yielding one entry per CDR3 protein. The table lists 150,000 to 200,000 distinct CDR3 sequences, about 10% of them singletons. Study-wide results and caveats: Most primary-vaccination clones recurred post-booster (under 98% CD4, 88% CD8). It was the secondary response that reached its peak faster, day 5 versus 15, but it was weaker.

This clonotype was seen a few times. Its matching antigen is unknown. V was shortened by 1 base and J by 6 bases, with 11 bases between the two germline ends. CDR3 length equals 14 residues. Germline CDR1 and CDR2: SGHVS and FNYEAQ. The chain couples TRBV7-6 to TRBJ2-3; unclear D gene. The TCR sequence derives from a man between 18 and 35 years old who received the YFV17D yellow fever vaccine. The source material was CD8+ T cells sorted from PBMCs, sampled 15 days after the yellow fever booster vaccination. The DNA of the CDR3 is TGTGCCAGCAGCTTAGGCCCGGGTGGGGATACGCAGTATTTT. Translated, it gives CASSLGPGGDTQYF.